This T cell receptor beta chain stems from a study of T cell responses to AZD1222 COVID-19 vaccine. Overall study findings and caveats: Females outnumbered males among donors, who were mostly white British; clonal diversity was possibly underestimated.

Germline V gives CDR1 SGHNT, CDR2 YYREEE (reference sequence). Trimming stripped 0 bases from V and 3 bases from J, with 15 bases between. The CDR3 contains 16 residues. With respect to this clone: Its cognate antigen is unknown.

Only in-frame clones appear in the TCRdb table, and some are missing; sequencing was by immunoSEQ multiplex PCR. The sample yields 75,000 to 90,000 clones, around four fifths seen once. The J gene is TRBJ1-2, the V gene TRBV5-4; D may be TRBD1 (6 bases). Specimen: peripheral blood, collected on day 0 of AZD1222 vaccination. This clonotype originated in an adult in good health. The CDR3 sequence is CASSLGRGRADYGYTF. CDR3 coding DNA: TGTGCCAGCAGCTTGGGTCGGGGGCGAGCGGACTATGGCTACACCTTC.